This is a list of T cell receptor beta chains from one sample in a study of shared T cell receptors in the human thymus. The protocol was immunoSEQ multiplex PCR, while the TCRdb copy is restricted to in-frame clones and leaves out a portion. The table lists 500,000 to 850,000 clones, 70% to 90% of them singletons. These same records also appear under a second study, on human thymus T cells.

The sequenced sample was thymocytes. The receptors here all came from a boy under three years old with a congenital heart defect. The CDR3 runs from the conserved cysteine through the conserved F or W. A D gene is named only where the DNA matches it firmly. Clone size, where shown, is once, few, many, or a class for clones that have expanded.

>.|TRBJ2-7|.|TRBV5-6
CASSLGENEQYF
TGTGCCAGCAGCTTAGGGGAAAACGAGCAGTACTTC
>once|TRBJ2-1|.|TRBV28
CASSSGTSHHNEQFF
TGTGCCAGCAGCTCCGGGACAAGCCACCACAATGAGCAGTTCTTC
>once|TRBJ2-5|.|TRBV5-8
CASSRQGWFEETQYF
TGTGCCAGCAGCAGGCAGGGGTGGTTTGAAGAGACCCAGTACTTC
>.|TRBJ2-3|.|TRBV5-1
CASSWIGGGTDTQYF
TGCGCCAGCAGCTGGATAGGGGGGGGCACAGATACGCAGTATTTT
>.|TRBJ2-4|.|TRBV6-1
CASRTDGLAKNIQYF
TGTGCCAGCAGGACGGACGGACTAGCCAAAAACATTCAGTACTTC
>.|TRBJ1-2|TRBD1|TRBV14
CASSPGQHYGYTF
TGTGCCAGCAGCCCGGGACAGCACTATGGCTACACCTTC
>.|TRBJ2-1|TRBD2|TRBV28
CASSFPPPHFGGRDNEQFF
TGTGCCAGCAGTTTTCCGCCGCCCCATTTTGGAGGGAGGGACAATGAGCAGTTCTTC
>once|TRBJ2-2|TRBD1|TRBV7-8
CASSAPHRGHGSGELFF
TGTGCCAGCAGCGCCCCCCACAGGGGGCATGGGAGTGGGGAGCTGTTTTTT
>.|TRBJ2-3|TRBD2|TRBV27
CASTIRGPYLAGGQGDTQYF
TGTGCCAGCACCATCCGGGGCCCGTATCTAGCGGGAGGACAAGGTGATACGCAGTATTTT
>.|TRBJ2-2|.|TRBV5-6
CASSLSGTPTGQNTGELFF
TGTGCCAGCAGCTTGTCCGGGACTCCTACCGGCCAGAACACCGGGGAGCTGTTTTTT
>.|TRBJ2-1|.|TRBV29-1
CSGHAGGPNEQFF
TGCAGCGGTCACGCTGGGGGCCCGAATGAGCAGTTCTTC
>.|TRBJ1-2|.|TRBV28
CASSSYGYTF
TGTGCCAGCAGTTCGTATGGCTACACCTTC
>once|TRBJ1-1|.|TRBV14
CASSQGWELSTEAFF
TGTGCCAGCAGCCAAGGATGGGAGCTGTCCACTGAAGCTTTCTTT
>.|TRBJ2-5|TRBD2|TRBV7-9
CASSLAGGETQYF
TGTGCCAGCAGCTTAGCCGGGGGGGAGACCCAGTACTTC
>once|TRBJ1-1|TRBD1|TRBV5-6
CASSATGAVNTEAFF
TGTGCCAGCAGCGCAACAGGGGCGGTGAACACTGAAGCTTTCTTT
>.|TRBJ1-2|.|TRBV20-1
CSARGGYTF
TGCAGTGCCAGGGGTGGCTACACCTTC
>.|TRBJ1-5|.|TRBV28
CASSQGRGNQPQHF
TGTGCCAGCAGTCAGGGAAGGGGCAATCAGCCCCAGCATTTT
>.|TRBJ2-2|TRBD2|TRBV6-5
CASSYALAGVSGELFF
TGTGCCAGCAGTTACGCACTAGCGGGAGTTTCCGGGGAGCTGTTTTTT